The entry below describes one T cell receptor (beta chain). This record belongs to a study of blood T cell repertoires in COVID-19. Study at large: The United States, Italy and Spain provided the acute and convalescent COVID-19 samples.

Enrollees, roughly 18 to 89 years old, lived in approximately 25 US areas. Allocation to cohorts depended on clinical history reported by the participants. The authors' processing: Amplification from reference gene primers served as the basis for estimated nucleated cell counts. TCRdb's copy holds only in-frame clones and misses some; the assay was immunoSEQ multiplex PCR. V, J and clone size were drawn from that table, and D and trimming were deduced from the DNA. The repertoire has 310,000 or so clones, 87% of them found once; the top ten carry about 5.5%. J gave up 0 bases and V 4 bases, and 11 bases lay outside the gene matches. Germline assignment: CDR1 SGHAT and CDR2 FQNNGV. The CDR3 spans 17 residues.

The sample comprised PBMCs or T cells enriched from blood (not recorded which). The TCR sequence derives from a woman aged 40 to 50 who had recovered from COVID-19. V gene TRBV11-2 combines with J gene TRBJ2-7; TRBD1 matches 8 bases. This chain's CDR3 is CASSSLPRTGHSYEQYF. The CDR3 DNA sequence: TGTGCCAGCAGCTCCCTCCCGCGGACAGGGCACTCCTACGAGCAGTACTTC.